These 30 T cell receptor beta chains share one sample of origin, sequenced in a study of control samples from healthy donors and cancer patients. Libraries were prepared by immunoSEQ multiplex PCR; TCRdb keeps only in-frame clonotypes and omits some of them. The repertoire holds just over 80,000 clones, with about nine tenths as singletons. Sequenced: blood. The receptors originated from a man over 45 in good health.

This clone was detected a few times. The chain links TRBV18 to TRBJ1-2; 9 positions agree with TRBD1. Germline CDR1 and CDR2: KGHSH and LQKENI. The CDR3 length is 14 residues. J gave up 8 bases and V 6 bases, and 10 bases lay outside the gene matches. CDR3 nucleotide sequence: TGTGCCAGCTCCCCGGGACAGGGTATGATCGGCTACACCTTC. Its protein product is CASSPGQGMIGYTF.

CDR3 sequence (DNA): TGTGCCATCAGTGAAGAGGGGACAGGGAAATACGAGCAGTACTTC. Its protein product is CAISEEGTGKYEQYF. The chain combines TRBV10-3 with TRBJ2-7; 9 positions agree with TRBD1. Germline V lookup: CDR1 ENHRY, CDR2 SYGVKD. This CDR3 has 15 residues. V shed 3 bases, J shed 4 bases, and the junction held 7 bases outside the gene matches.

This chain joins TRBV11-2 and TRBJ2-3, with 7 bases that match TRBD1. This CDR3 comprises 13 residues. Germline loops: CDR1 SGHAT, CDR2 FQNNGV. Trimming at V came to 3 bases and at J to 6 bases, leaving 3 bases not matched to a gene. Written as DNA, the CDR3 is TGTGCCAGCAGCTTTACAGGGGTGGATACGCAGTATTTT. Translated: CASSFTGVDTQYF.

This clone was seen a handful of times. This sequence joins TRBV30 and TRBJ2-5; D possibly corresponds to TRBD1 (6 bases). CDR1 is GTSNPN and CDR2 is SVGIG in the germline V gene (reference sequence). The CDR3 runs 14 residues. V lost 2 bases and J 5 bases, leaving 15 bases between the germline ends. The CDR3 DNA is TGTGCCTGGAGTCCCTCCAGGGGAAGGGAGACCCAGTACTTC. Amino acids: CAWSPSRGRETQYF.

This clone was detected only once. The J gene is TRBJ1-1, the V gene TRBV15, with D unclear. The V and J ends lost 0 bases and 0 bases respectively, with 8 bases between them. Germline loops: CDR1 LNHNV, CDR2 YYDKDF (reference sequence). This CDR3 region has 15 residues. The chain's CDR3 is CATSRDETLNTEAFF. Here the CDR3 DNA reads TGTGCCACCAGCAGAGATGAGACACTGAACACTGAAGCTTTCTTT.

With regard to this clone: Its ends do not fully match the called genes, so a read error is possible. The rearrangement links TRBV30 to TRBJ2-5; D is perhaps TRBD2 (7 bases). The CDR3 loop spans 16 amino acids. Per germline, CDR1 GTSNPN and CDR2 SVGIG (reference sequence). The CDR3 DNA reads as TGTGCCTGGAGGAGGGGGGGGTCGTTGGTCCAAGATACCCAGTACTTC. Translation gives CAWRRGGSLVQDTQYF.

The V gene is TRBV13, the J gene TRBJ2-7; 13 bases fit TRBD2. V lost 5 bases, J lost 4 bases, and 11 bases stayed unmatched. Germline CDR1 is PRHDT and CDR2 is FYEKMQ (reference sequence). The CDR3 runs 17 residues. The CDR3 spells CASSHGLAGERWYEQYF. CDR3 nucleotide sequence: TGTGCCAGCAGCCACGGACTAGCGGGGGAACGATGGTACGAGCAGTACTTC.

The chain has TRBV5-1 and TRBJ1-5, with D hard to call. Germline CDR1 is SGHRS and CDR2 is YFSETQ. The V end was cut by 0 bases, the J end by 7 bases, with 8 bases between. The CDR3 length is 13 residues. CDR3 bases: TGCGCCAGCAGCTTGGATTCGGGACAGCCCCAGCATTTT. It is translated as CASSLDSGQPQHF.

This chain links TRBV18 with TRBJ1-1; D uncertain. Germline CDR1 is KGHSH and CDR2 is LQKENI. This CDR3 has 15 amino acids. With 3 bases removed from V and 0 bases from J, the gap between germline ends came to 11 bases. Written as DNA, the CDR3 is TGTGCCAGCTCACCCTCCAACCACCTGAACACTGAAGCTTTCTTT. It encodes CASSPSNHLNTEAFF.

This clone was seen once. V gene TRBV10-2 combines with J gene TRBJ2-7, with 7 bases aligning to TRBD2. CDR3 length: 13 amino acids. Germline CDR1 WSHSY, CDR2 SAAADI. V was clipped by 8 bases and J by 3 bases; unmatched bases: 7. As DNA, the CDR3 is TGCGCCAGCGGAGAGCGGGGCCGCTACGAGCAGTACTTC. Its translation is CASGERGRYEQYF.

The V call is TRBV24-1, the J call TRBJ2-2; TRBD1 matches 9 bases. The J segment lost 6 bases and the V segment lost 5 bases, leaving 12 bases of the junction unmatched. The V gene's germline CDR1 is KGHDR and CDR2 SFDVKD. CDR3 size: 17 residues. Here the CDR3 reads CATSVSLGTGFSGELFF. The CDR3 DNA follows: TGTGCCACCAGTGTTAGTCTGGGGACAGGGTTTTCCGGGGAGCTGTTTTTT.

CDR3 DNA sequence: TGCGCCAGCAGCTTGGGGCAGGTTGGCGAGCAGTACTTC. This translates into CASSLGQVGEQYF. V is TRBV5-1 and J is TRBJ2-7, with D hard to call. The germline V gene encodes CDR1 SGHRS and CDR2 YFSETQ. The V gene lost 0 bases and the J gene lost 6 bases, with 10 bases spanning the gap. CDR3 length equals 13 residues.

This CDR3 is CASSRQYNSPLHF. The DNA of the CDR3 is TGTGCCAGCAGTCGCCAGTATAATTCACCCCTCCACTTT. The chain has TRBV12-3 or TRBV12-4 and TRBJ1-6; no clear D. This CDR3 is 13 amino acids long. V was trimmed by 5 bases and J by 4 bases, leaving 6 bases between them.

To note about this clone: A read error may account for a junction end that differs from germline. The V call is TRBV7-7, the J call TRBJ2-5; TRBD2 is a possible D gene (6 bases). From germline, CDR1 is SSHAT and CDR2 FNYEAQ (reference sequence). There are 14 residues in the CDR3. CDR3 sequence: CASSPRSGQETQYF. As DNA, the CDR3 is TGTGCTAGCAGCCCCAGGAGCGGGCAAGAGACCCAGTACTTC. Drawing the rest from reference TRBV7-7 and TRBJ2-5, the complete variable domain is GAGVSQSPRYKVTKRGQDVTLRCDPISSHATLYWYQQALGQGPEFLTYFNYEAQPDKSGLPSDRFSAERPEGSISTLTIQRTEQRDSAMYRCASSPRSGQETQYFGPGTRLLVL.

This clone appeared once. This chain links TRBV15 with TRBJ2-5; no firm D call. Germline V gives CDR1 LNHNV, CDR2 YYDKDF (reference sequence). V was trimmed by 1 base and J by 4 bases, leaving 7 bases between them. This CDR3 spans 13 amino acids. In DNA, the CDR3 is TGTGCCACCAGCAGAGCTTTCGGAGAGACCCAGTACTTC. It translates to CATSRAFGETQYF.

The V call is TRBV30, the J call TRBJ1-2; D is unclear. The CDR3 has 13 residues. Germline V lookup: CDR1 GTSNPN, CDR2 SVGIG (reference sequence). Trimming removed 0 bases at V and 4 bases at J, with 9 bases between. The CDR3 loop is CAWSVAHTYGYTF. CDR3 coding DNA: TGTGCCTGGAGTGTAGCCCACACCTATGGCTACACCTTC.

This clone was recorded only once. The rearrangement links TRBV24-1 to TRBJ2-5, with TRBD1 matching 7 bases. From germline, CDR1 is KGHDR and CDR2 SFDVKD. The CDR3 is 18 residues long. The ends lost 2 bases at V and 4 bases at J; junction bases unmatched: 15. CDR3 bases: TGTGCCACCAGTGATTACCCCAGGGGGTCCCCCGCCGGAGAGACCCAGTACTTC. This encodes CATSDYPRGSPAGETQYF.

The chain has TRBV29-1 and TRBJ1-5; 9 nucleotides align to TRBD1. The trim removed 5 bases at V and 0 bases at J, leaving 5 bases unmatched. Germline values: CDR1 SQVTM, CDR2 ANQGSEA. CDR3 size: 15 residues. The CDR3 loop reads CSVSRQGVSNQPQHF. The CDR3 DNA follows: TGCAGCGTTTCGAGACAGGGGGTTAGCAATCAGCCCCAGCATTTT.

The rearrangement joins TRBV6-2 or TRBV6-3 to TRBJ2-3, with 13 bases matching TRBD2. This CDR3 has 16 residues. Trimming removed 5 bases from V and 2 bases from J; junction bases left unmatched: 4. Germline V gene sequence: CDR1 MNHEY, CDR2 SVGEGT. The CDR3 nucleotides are TGTGCCAGCAGTCCGACTAGCGGGGGGTCCACAGATACGCAGTATTTT. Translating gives CASSPTSGGSTDTQYF.

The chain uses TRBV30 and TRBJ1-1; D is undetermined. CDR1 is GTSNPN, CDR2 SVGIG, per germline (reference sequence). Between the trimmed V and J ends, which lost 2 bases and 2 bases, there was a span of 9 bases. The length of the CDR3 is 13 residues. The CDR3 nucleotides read TGTGCCTGGAGTACTACAAGAAACACTGAAGCTTTCTTT. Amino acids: CAWSTTRNTEAFF.

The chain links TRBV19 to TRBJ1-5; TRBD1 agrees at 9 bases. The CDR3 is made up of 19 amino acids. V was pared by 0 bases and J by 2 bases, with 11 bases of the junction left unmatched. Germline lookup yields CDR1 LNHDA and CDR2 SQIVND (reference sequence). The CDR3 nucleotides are TGTGCCAGTAGTATAGATGTGGGACAGGGACCCCAGGGCAATCAGCCCCAGCATTTT. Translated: CASSIDVGQGPQGNQPQHF.

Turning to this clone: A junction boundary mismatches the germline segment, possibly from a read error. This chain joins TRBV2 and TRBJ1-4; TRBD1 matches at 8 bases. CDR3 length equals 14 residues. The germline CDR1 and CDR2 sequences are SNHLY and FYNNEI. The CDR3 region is CAGSRQGSNEKLFF. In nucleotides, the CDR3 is TGTGCCGGCAGTCGACAGGGGTCTAATGAAAAACTGTTTTTT.

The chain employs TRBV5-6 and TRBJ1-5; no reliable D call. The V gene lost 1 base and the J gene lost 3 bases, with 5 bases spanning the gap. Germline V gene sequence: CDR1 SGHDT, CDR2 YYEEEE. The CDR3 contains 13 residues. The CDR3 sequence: CASSLSANQPQHF. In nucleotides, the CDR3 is TGTGCCAGCAGCTTGTCGGCCAATCAGCCCCAGCATTTT.

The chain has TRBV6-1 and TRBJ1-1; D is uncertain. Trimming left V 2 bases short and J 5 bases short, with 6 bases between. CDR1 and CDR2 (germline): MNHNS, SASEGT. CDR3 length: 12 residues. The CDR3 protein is CASSELGTEAFF. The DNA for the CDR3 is TGTGCCAGCAGTGAATTAGGGACTGAAGCTTTCTTT.

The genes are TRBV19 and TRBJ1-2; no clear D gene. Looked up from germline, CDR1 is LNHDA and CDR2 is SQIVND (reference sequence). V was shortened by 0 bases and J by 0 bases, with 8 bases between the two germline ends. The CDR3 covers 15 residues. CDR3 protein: CASSIDGRTNYGYTF. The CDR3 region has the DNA TGTGCCAGTAGTATAGATGGCAGAACTAACTATGGCTACACCTTC.

The CDR3 DNA is TGTGCCAGCAGGGGGTGGAATGAAAAACTGTTTTTT. Translated, it gives CASRGWNEKLFF. The rearrangement uses TRBV27 and TRBJ1-4; D not certain. CDR3 length equals 12 residues. The V end was cut by 6 bases, the J end by 5 bases, with 7 bases between. Germline V gene lookup returns CDR1 MNHEY and CDR2 SMNVEV (reference sequence). Full variable domain (missing parts from reference TRBV27 and TRBJ1-4): EAQVTQNPRYLITVTGKKLTVTCSQNMNHEYMSWYRQDPGLGLRQIYYSMNVEVTDKGDVPEGYKVSRKEKRNFPLILESPSPNQTSLYFCASRGWNEKLFFGSGTQLSVL.

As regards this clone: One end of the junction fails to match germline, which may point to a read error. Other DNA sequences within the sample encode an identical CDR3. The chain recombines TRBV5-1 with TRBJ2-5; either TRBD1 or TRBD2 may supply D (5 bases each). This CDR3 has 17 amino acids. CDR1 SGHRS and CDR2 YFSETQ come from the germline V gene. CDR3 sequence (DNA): TGCGCCAGCAGCCCAACCCCTCTGGGACGGTACCAGGAGACCCAGTACTTC. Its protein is CASSPTPLGRYQETQYF.

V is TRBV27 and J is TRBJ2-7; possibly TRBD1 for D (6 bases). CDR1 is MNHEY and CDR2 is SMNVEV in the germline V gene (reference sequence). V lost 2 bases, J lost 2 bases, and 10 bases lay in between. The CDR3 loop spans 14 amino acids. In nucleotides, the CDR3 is TGTGCCAGCAGTTTAGGGGGCCCGACCTACGAGCAGTACTTC. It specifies CASSLGGPTYEQYF.

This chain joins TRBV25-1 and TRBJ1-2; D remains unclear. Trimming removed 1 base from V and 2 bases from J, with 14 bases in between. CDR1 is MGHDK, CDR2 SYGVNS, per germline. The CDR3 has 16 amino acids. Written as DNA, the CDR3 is TGTGCCAGCAGTGAATCCGCAGCCCAAGCGAACTATGGCTACACCTTC. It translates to CASSESAAQANYGYTF.

CDR3 coding DNA: TGTGCCAGCAGCCCTCGACTAGCGGGGGCGGCAGATACGCAGTATTTT. Encoded protein: CASSPRLAGAADTQYF. V is TRBV11-2 and J is TRBJ2-3, with TRBD2 matching over 12 bases. V trimming: 5 bases; J trimming: 4 bases; junction bases outside the gene matches: 7. Per germline, CDR1 SGHAT and CDR2 FQNNGV. The CDR3 loop spans 16 amino acids.